The rows below give T cell receptor beta chains drawn from one sample of a study of T-cell reconstitution after alpha-beta-depleted transplantation in children. TCRdb recomputed calls from the PCR reads with MiXCR, one row per CDR3 protein. Of 450,000 to 600,000 distinct CDR3 sequences in the sample, 10% to 15% are singletons; the top ten hold over 2%. The source material was PBMCs, mostly from graft donor cells, sampled 360 days after TCRalphabeta/CD19-depleted stem cell transplant. The receptors originated from a male patient younger than 18 who had a stem cell transplant for acute myeloid leukemia, so the T cells may come from the graft donor. The CDR3 runs from the conserved cysteine through the conserved F or W. A row's size may be missing; if present it is once, few, many or a size class.

J gene	V gene	clone size	CDR3 protein
TRBJ2-1	TRBV6-2/TRBV6-3	-	CASSPHLLAGGKDEQFF
TRBJ1-1	TRBV29-1	-	CSVEGVSAF
TRBJ2-5	TRBV7-2	-	CASPVGQQETQYF
TRBJ2-7	TRBV29-1	-	CSVESLAGGTYEQYF
TRBJ2-7	TRBV19	-	CASSIAGTYEQYF
TRBJ1-5	TRBV21-1	few	CAQVGDRGPSNQPQHF
TRBJ1-1	TRBV5-1	-	CASSSRQGRNTEAFF
TRBJ2-1	TRBV7-9	few	CASSLDSFLVDEQFF
TRBJ1-5	TRBV29-1	-	CSAQDDRNQAQHF
TRBJ2-7	TRBV4-3	few	CASSQTSTGNYYEQYF
TRBJ2-7	TRBV4-2	many	CASSLGQLFYEQYF
TRBJ2-7	TRBV20-1	few	CSARDGGHDGTILLYEQYF
TRBJ2-2	TRBV7-4	-	CASNHRGAGGPIGELFF
TRBJ2-1	TRBV7-2	many	CASSLLAGVSEQFF
TRBJ2-7	TRBV6-6	-	CASSYVTGYEQYF
TRBJ2-1	TRBV6-5	many	CASSSPRLAGDYNEQFF
TRBJ2-3	TRBV28	-	CASSWPLGLAVSSTDTQYF
TRBJ2-2	TRBV2	few	CASKASGRAIRTGELFF
TRBJ2-7	TRBV7-2	-	CASSLVGAREQYF
TRBJ2-4	TRBV28	-	CASSPVVKNIQYF
TRBJ2-7	TRBV5-1	-	CASSWGLAGELPYEQYF
TRBJ2-7	TRBV18	-	CASSPDEAVIAYEQYF
TRBJ2-5	TRBV28	-	CASSFGGASGKKYF
TRBJ2-1	TRBV6-6	-	CASSYAYYNEQFF